The 6 T cell receptor beta chains in this list originate from one sample, sequenced in a study of T cells in Graves' hyperthyroidism and ophthalmopathy. RNA transcripts gave rise to amplified TCR beta CDR3 regions. Initially, a first-round RT-PCR of the TCR CDR3 employed the HTBI primer set. MiXCR was run by TCRdb on the multiplex PCR reads, yielding one entry per CDR3 protein. The data hold about 640,000 distinct CDR3 sequences, with about a fifth observed a single time. The specimen was blood. These TCRs come from a young man with Graves' ophthalmopathy.

This sequence joins TRBV18 and TRBJ2-2; D ambiguous. V dropped 6 bases and J dropped 0 bases, with 14 bases sitting between them. CDR1 and CDR2 (germline): KGHSH, LQKENI. The CDR3 is 16 residues long. CDR3 sequence: CASSLDQATNTGELFF. In DNA, the CDR3 is TGTGCCAGCTCTCTGGACCAAGCCACGAACACCGGGGAGCTGTTTTTT.

This clonotype occurred many times. The chain has TRBV12-3 or TRBV12-4 and TRBJ2-3; D is perhaps TRBD1 (5 bases). The V gene lost 5 bases and the J gene lost 4 bases, with 22 bases spanning the gap. The CDR3 has 17 residues. As DNA, the CDR3 is TGTGCCAGCAGTCCGGAACCTCGACAGAGTCAGGCAGATACGCAGTATTTT. Its translation: CASSPEPRQSQADTQYF.

The chain joins TRBV30 to TRBJ1-6; 9 bases match TRBD1. The CDR3 spans 15 residues. Germline lookup yields CDR1 GTSNPN and CDR2 SVGIG (reference sequence). V shed 7 bases, J shed 10 bases, and the junction held 14 bases outside the gene matches. CDR3 region: CAFSLTGTGTSPLHF. The CDR3 DNA reads TGTGCCTTCTCTCTTACCGGGACAGGGACATCACCCCTCCACTTT.

The CDR3 spells CASSTGQGSPYNSPLHF. CDR3 sequence (DNA): TGTGCCAGCAGCACGGGACAGGGGAGTCCCTATAATTCACCCCTCCACTTT. The chain uses TRBV7-9 and TRBJ1-6, with 10 bases fitting TRBD1. This CDR3 comprises 17 residues. CDR1 is SEHNR, CDR2 FQNEAQ, per germline (reference sequence). J was trimmed by 2 bases and V by 5 bases; bases with no gene match: 6.

The chain links TRBV7-3 to TRBJ2-1, with TRBD2 matching 7 bases. The germline gives CDR1 SGHTA, CDR2 FQGTGA. V shed 1 base, J shed 5 bases, and the junction held 5 bases outside the gene matches. This CDR3 contains 15 residues. The CDR3, as DNA: TGTGCCAGCAGCTTAAATACCCTAGCGGACAATGAGCAGTTCTTC. It specifies CASSLNTLADNEQFF.

This clonotype was detected many times. The V and J genes are TRBV5-1 and TRBJ2-1, with D possibly being TRBD1 (7 bases). The CDR3 covers 13 residues. V shed 4 bases and J shed 6 bases, with 11 bases lying between them. CDR1 and CDR2 (germline): SGHRS, YFSETQ. CDR3 sequence (DNA): TGCGCCAGCAGCAGGGGGCGGGGCAATGAGCAGTTCTTC. It specifies CASSRGRGNEQFF.